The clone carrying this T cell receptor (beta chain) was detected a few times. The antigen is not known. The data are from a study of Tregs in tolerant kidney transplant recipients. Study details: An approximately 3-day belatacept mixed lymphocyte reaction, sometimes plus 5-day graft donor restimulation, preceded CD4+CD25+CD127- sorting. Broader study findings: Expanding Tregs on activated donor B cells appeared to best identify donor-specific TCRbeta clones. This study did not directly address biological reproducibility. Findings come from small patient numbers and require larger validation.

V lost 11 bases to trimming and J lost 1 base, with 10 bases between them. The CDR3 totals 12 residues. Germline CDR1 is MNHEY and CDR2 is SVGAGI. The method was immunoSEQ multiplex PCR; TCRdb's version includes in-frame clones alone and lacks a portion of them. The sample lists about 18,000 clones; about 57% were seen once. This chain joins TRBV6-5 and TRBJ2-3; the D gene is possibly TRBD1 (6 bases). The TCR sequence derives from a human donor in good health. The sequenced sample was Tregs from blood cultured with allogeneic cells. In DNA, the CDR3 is TGTGCCGCTGGACAGCGCACAGATACGCAGTATTTT. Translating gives CAAGQRTDTQYF.